Given below is one T cell receptor beta chain in context. This clone counts as medium-sized (0.01 to 0.1%). No antigen is known for it. No clone much larger than this one lies a single base away; base qualities are absent. No treatment had been received by any patient before thyroid surgery. Patient clinical samples collected from about 2011 to 2018 were retrospectively analysed using T-cell receptor beta sequencing. This entry is derived from a study of metastatic and nonmetastatic thyroid tumors (TCRdb year 2020). Looking at the study overall: Repertoires from peripheral blood and from tumor or nodule tissue samples of malignant and benign thyroid patients were compared. Beyond this particular receptor, the publication reports: TCR beta diversity was reported as significantly higher in malignant tumors than in benign nodules, in both blood and tumor samples.

The receptor library was made with PCR. Sequencer: Illumina HiSeq 4000. The TCR beta-chain CDR3 region of each patient was profiled by high-throughput sequencing. The paper's processing steps were these. CDR3 differences across clinicopathological groups were used to build a classifier for discriminating distant-metastatic papillary thyroid cancer patients. The Shannon index was used to measure repertoire diversity, and the Morisita-Horn index was used to measure how similar tumor and blood repertoires were. Using fastp trimming at Q25 and MiXCR clonotype assembly, TCRdb reanalyzed the public sequencing data and kept in-frame beta chains. What appears here as the V and J calls and clone size reflects TCRdb's work, not the paper's. The sample table lists over 35,000 clones, roughly 14% of them with a count of one. Around 9.5% of the sample comes from the top ten. The junction shows trimming of 0 bases on V and 7 bases on J, and the gene matches do not reach 3 bases of it. According to the germline V gene, CDR1 reads MNHEY and CDR2 reads SVGAGI. There are 14 amino acids in the CDR3, from cysteine to phenylalanine inclusive. The retained sequence is limited to the CDR3, 42 bases, with the frame set at the first base.

The sequence came from a female donor with papillary thyroid cancer or a benign thyroid nodule (not recorded which). Some clones in this sample may be carry-over from other donors' samples. The sequenced sample consisted of blood. The rearranged chain carries TRBV6-5 and TRBJ2-1, and TRBD2 aligns with 7 junction nucleotides. The nucleotides read TGTGCCAGCAGTTACTCGCCCGGGAGGAATGAGCAGTTCTTC. Its translation is CASSYSPGRNEQFF.